A single sample is the source of the 18 T cell receptor beta chains below, sequenced in a study of blood T cell repertoires in COVID-19. TCRdb's table, derived via immunoSEQ multiplex PCR, lists solely in-frame clones and lacks some. Of under 120,000 clones listed, around 83% are singletons. Sample: peripheral blood. These receptors all come from a human donor in a cohort sampled during active COVID-19.

The chain links TRBV15 to TRBJ2-2; tentative D call: TRBD2 (6 bases). Germline V gives CDR1 LNHNV, CDR2 YYDKDF (reference sequence). V lost 3 bases and J 9 bases, leaving 11 bases between the germline ends. This CDR3 contains 13 residues. The CDR3 region is CATSREGLRELFF. The CDR3 DNA sequence: TGTGCCACCAGCAGGGAGGGGCTGCGGGAGCTGTTTTTT. The full variable domain, its missing parts supplied by reference TRBV15 and TRBJ2-2, is DAMVIQNPRYQVTQFGKPVTLSCSQTLNHNVMYWYQQKSSQAPKLLFHYYDKDFNNEADTPDNFQSRRPNTSFCFLDIRSPGLGDTAMYLCATSREGLRELFFGEGSRLTVL.

This clone was seen a single time. The V call is TRBV20-1, the J call TRBJ2-1, with a weak D call TRBD1 (5 bases). CDR1 and CDR2 from the germline V gene are DFQATT and SNEGSKA (reference sequence). V was pared by 2 bases and J by 9 bases, with 8 bases between. The CDR3 loop spans 11 amino acids. The CDR3 DNA is TGCAGTGCTAGAAACCAGGGTGAGCAGTTCTTC. It codes for CSARNQGEQFF.

The chain recombines TRBV28 with TRBJ1-2; 9 bases line up with TRBD1. J gave up 6 bases and V 6 bases, and 11 bases lay outside the gene matches. This CDR3 has 15 residues. Germline lookup yields CDR1 MDHEN and CDR2 SYDVKM. CDR3 nucleotide sequence: TGTGCCAGCAGCAACCGACAGGGGGGTCCCAATGGCTACACCTTC. It yields the protein CASSNRQGGPNGYTF.

Points on this clone: The sample has other DNA sequences that encode this CDR3 too. The rearrangement joins TRBV27 to TRBJ2-7, with D perhaps matching TRBD1 (6 bases). Per germline, CDR1 MNHEY and CDR2 SMNVEV (reference sequence). This CDR3 contains 13 residues. Trimming took 3 bases from V and 5 from J, leaving 11 bases between them. The CDR3 DNA reads TGTGCCAGCAGTTTTGGGGGCAGCGACGAGCAGTACTTC. This translates into CASSFGGSDEQYF.

The chain combines TRBV7-7 with TRBJ2-1, with TRBD2 identical over 7 bases. The CDR3 sequence is 15 residues long. Germline assignment: CDR1 SSHAT and CDR2 FNYEAQ (reference sequence). Unmatched junction bases numbered 13, after V lost 4 bases and J lost 10 bases. CDR3 coding DNA: TGTGCCAGCAGCTCCGGGGAGGGAGGCTTCCAGGAGCAGTTCTTC. Protein product: CASSSGEGGFQEQFF.

The chain employs TRBV7-9 and TRBJ2-7, with 8 bases matching TRBD1. The CDR3 covers 15 residues. Germline values: CDR1 SEHNR, CDR2 FQNEAQ (reference sequence). Losses at the gene ends were 5 bases for V and 1 base for J; bases not matched to a gene: 7. CDR3 in DNA: TGTGCCAGCAGCGCAAGTAGGACAGGGTCCTACGAGCAGTACTTC. Translation: CASSASRTGSYEQYF.

To note about this clone: The junction differs from germline at one of its ends, possibly a read error. The V call is TRBV11-2, the J call TRBJ1-1; D may be TRBD1 (5 bases). Germline CDR1 reads SGHAT; CDR2 reads FQNNGV. The CDR3 covers 18 residues. The CDR3 region is CASSLDTAHPSGNSEAFF. The DNA of the CDR3 is TGTGCCAGCAGCTTAGATACGGCTCACCCGTCAGGGAACTCTGAAGCTTTCTTT.

The genes are TRBV28 and TRBJ2-3; 8 nucleotides agree with TRBD2. The trim removed 6 bases at V and 3 bases at J, leaving 5 bases unmatched. This CDR3 has 14 amino acids. The germline V gene has CDR1 MDHEN and CDR2 SYDVKM. Here the CDR3 DNA reads TGTGCCAGCAGGTCGGGGGGGTCTACAGATACGCAGTATTTT. Translation gives CASRSGGSTDTQYF.

The V gene is TRBV2, the J gene TRBJ2-1; 7 bases line up with TRBD2. CDR1 and CDR2 (germline): SNHLY, FYNNEI. CDR3 length: 15 residues. V was clipped by 6 bases and J by 2 bases; unmatched bases: 7. CDR3 DNA: TGTGCCAGCAGCCCGACTAGCCCCGCCTACAATGAGCAGTTCTTC. The encoded protein is CASSPTSPAYNEQFF. Filled out from reference TRBV2 and TRBJ2-1, the complete variable domain reads EPEVTQTPSHQVTQMGQEVILRCVPISNHLYFYWYRQILGQKVEFLVSFYNNEISEKSEIFDDQFSVERPDGSNFTLKIRSTKLEDSAMYFCASSPTSPAYNEQFFGPGTRLTVL.

The CDR3 DNA sequence: TGCGCCAGCAACCCCCGGGGTAGCGGGAGTTCTCCGTACGAGCAGTACTTC. It is translated as CASNPRGSGSSPYEQYF. The V gene is TRBV5-1, the J gene TRBJ2-7, with TRBD2 matching over 9 bases. The V and J ends lost 6 bases and 4 bases, in that order; junction bases with no gene match: 17. Germline V gene sequence: CDR1 SGHRS, CDR2 YFSETQ. This CDR3 region has 17 residues.

The chain is built from TRBV4-1 and TRBJ1-2; 9 nucleotides align to TRBD1. CDR1 and CDR2 (germline): MGHRA, YSYEKL. V trimming: 0 bases; J trimming: 3 bases; junction bases outside the gene matches: 8. This CDR3 is built from 17 residues. This CDR3 reads CASSQDGTGNGYYGYTF. The CDR3 DNA reads TGCGCCAGCAGCCAAGATGGGACAGGGAACGGATACTATGGCTACACCTTC.

The chain has TRBV11-2 and TRBJ2-7; 8 positions agree with TRBD2. V shed 3 bases, J shed 6 bases, and the junction held 10 bases outside the gene matches. CDR1 is SGHAT, CDR2 FQNNGV, per germline. CDR3 size: 15 residues. The CDR3 loop reads CASSFLSGSGAEQYF. CDR3 nucleotides: TGTGCCAGCAGCTTCCTAAGCGGGAGTGGGGCCGAGCAGTACTTC.

V and J are TRBV12-3 or TRBV12-4 and TRBJ2-2, with D unresolved. The CDR3 contains 13 residues. The V gene lost 2 bases and the J gene lost 2 bases, with 3 bases spanning the gap. The CDR3 DNA is TGTGCCAGCAGTTTATCTAACACCGGGGAGCTGTTTTTT. It specifies CASSLSNTGELFF.

The chain has TRBV6-6 and TRBJ2-7; 9 bases map to TRBD1. Germline V gene sequence: CDR1 MNHNY, CDR2 SVGAGI (reference sequence). The CDR3 loop spans 14 amino acids. The junction had 10 bases not matched to a gene; V was cut back by 7 bases and J by 6 bases. The CDR3 DNA is TGTGCCAGCAACGTGGACAGGGGTCCTGGCGAGCAGTACTTC. This encodes CASNVDRGPGEQYF.

The chain couples TRBV4-2 to TRBJ2-3; 9 bases are a match to TRBD2. The CDR3 is made up of 18 amino acids. Germline V CDR1 and CDR2: LGHNA, YNFKEQ. Unmatched junction bases numbered 12, after V lost 0 bases and J lost 5 bases. CDR3 loop: CASSQDRGGGARGDTQYF. The DNA for the CDR3 is TGTGCCAGCAGCCAAGATCGGGGCGGGGGGGCGCGAGGAGATACGCAGTATTTT.

This clone was recorded at least ten times. The V and J genes are TRBV4-2 and TRBJ2-2; D might be TRBD1 (7 bases). V lost 1 base and J 5 bases, leaving 11 bases between the germline ends. This CDR3 comprises 15 residues. Germline V gives CDR1 LGHNA, CDR2 YNFKEQ. The CDR3 reads CASSQGQGGTGELFF. The CDR3 DNA follows: TGTGCCAGCAGCCAAGGACAGGGAGGAACCGGGGAGCTGTTTTTT.

J is TRBJ1-1 and V is TRBV18; tentative D call: TRBD1 (6 bases). The CDR3 has 15 residues. Trimming shortened V by 6 bases and J by 0 bases, and 14 bases separated the two germline ends. Germline CDR1 and CDR2: KGHSH and LQKENI. CDR3 protein: CASSLLGGVNTEAFF. The CDR3 region has the DNA TGTGCCAGCTCCCTCTTAGGGGGGGTGAACACTGAAGCTTTCTTT.

The chain employs TRBV24-1 and TRBJ1-2; no clear D. V was cut by 2 bases and J by 5 bases, with 8 bases left in between. Germline CDR1 is KGHDR and CDR2 is SFDVKD. The length of the CDR3 is 13 residues. CDR3 sequence reads: CATSDSTRYGYTF. For the CDR3, the DNA is TGTGCCACCAGTGATTCGACAAGGTATGGCTACACCTTC.